One sample yielded the 32 T cell receptor beta chains listed below, sequenced in a study of brain T cells in children with intractable seizures. The method was immunoSEQ multiplex PCR; TCRdb's version includes in-frame clones alone and lacks a portion of them. The sample holds more than 40,000 clones; more than 80% are singletons and the top ten take approximately 6%. Sample: peripheral blood, taken at surgery. These receptor sequences come from a girl between 2 and 10 years old with tuberous sclerosis and intractable seizures.

This chain joins TRBV19 and TRBJ2-3; 7 bases match TRBD1. Germline CDR1 is LNHDA and CDR2 is SQIVND (reference sequence). V lost 2 bases to trimming and J lost 3 bases; unmatched junction nucleotides: 8. The CDR3 has 16 residues. CDR3 coding DNA: TGTGCCAGTAGTATACGAGAGGGGGCTGGGACAGATACGCAGTATTTT. Translating it yields CASSIREGAGTDTQYF.

This chain connects TRBV11-2 to TRBJ1-4, with D maybe TRBD1 (6 bases). Trimming removed 4 bases from V and 7 bases from J, with 13 bases in between. The CDR3 contains 14 residues. Germline CDR1 and CDR2: SGHAT and FQNNGV. The CDR3 here is CASSYGGAVEKLFF. CDR3 DNA sequence: TGTGCCAGCAGCTATGGGGGGGCGGTTGAAAAACTGTTTTTT.

The chain couples TRBV27 to TRBJ2-1, with 8 bases matching TRBD2. Trimming removed 11 bases from V and 3 bases from J; junction bases left unmatched: 6. This CDR3 is 13 amino acids long. In germline, CDR1 is MNHEY, CDR2 SMNVEV (reference sequence). The CDR3 sequence: CAAAGGVYNEQFF. CDR3 bases: TGTGCCGCCGCGGGGGGTGTCTACAATGAGCAGTTCTTC.

A note on this clone: The same CDR3 arises from other DNA sequences in this sample as well. This chain connects TRBV4-1 to TRBJ1-5; TRBD1 matches at 7 bases. Per the germline V gene, CDR1 is MGHRA and CDR2 is YSYEKL. V shed 1 base, J shed 4 bases, and the junction held 4 bases outside the gene matches. This CDR3 comprises 15 residues. For the CDR3, the DNA is TGCGCCAGCAGCCAAGGACAGGGAGGGAATCAGCCCCAGCATTTT. It specifies CASSQGQGGNQPQHF.

This clone was seen just once. V and J are TRBV5-1 and TRBJ2-7; D is perhaps TRBD2 (6 bases). Trimming stripped 6 bases from V and 6 bases from J, with 19 bases between. The CDR3 sequence is 14 residues long. CDR1 is SGHRS and CDR2 is YFSETQ in the germline V gene. Here the CDR3 DNA reads TGCGCCAGCAATTATGGGGACTGTTCGGTCGAGCAGTACGTC. Amino acids: CASNYGDCSVEQYV.

This clone has only a few counts. The rearrangement links TRBV19 to TRBJ1-6; tentative D call: TRBD1 (5 bases). CDR1 and CDR2 (germline): LNHDA, SQIVND (reference sequence). Trimming cost V 3 bases and J 0 bases, with 12 bases left between them. The CDR3 covers 17 residues. CDR3 nucleotide sequence: TGTGCCAGTAGTATGTTGGGGGTGAGCTCCTATAATTCACCCCTCCACTTT. This gives the protein CASSMLGVSSYNSPLHF.

V is TRBV4-1 and J is TRBJ2-7; D uncertain. CDR1 MGHRA and CDR2 YSYEKL come from the germline V gene. Deletions cut 0 bases from V and 1 base from J, with 10 bases between. The CDR3 covers 15 residues. The CDR3 DNA follows: TGCGCCAGCAGCCAAGAGGCGGTCGCTTCCTACGAGCAGTACTTC. It specifies CASSQEAVASYEQYF.

The genes are TRBV27 and TRBJ2-7; 7 bases match TRBD1. The CDR3 runs 15 residues. The germline V gene encodes CDR1 MNHEY and CDR2 SMNVEV (reference sequence). V was clipped by 3 bases and J by 3 bases; unmatched bases: 8. CDR3 sequence (DNA): TGTGCCAGCAGTTTCGTCGACAGGGCGGGCTACGAGCAGTACTTC. Translation: CASSFVDRAGYEQYF.

The chain recombines TRBV15 with TRBJ2-7; D unclear. The CDR3 consists of 13 residues. Trimming left V 0 bases short and J 1 base short, with 4 bases between. Germline V CDR1 and CDR2: LNHNV, YYDKDF (reference sequence). DNA of the CDR3: TGTGCCACCAGCAGAGATCGATCCTACGAGCAGTACTTC. It yields the protein CATSRDRSYEQYF. Looking up the rest from reference TRBV15 and TRBJ2-7 gives the full variable domain: DAMVIQNPRYQVTQFGKPVTLSCSQTLNHNVMYWYQQKSSQAPKLLFHYYDKDFNNEADTPDNFQSRRPNTSFCFLDIRSPGLGDTAMYLCATSRDRSYEQYFGPGTRLTVT.

The rearrangement uses TRBV19 and TRBJ2-1; D not certain. Germline V lookup: CDR1 LNHDA, CDR2 SQIVND (reference sequence). Trimming pared 0 bases from V and 2 bases from J, leaving 11 bases between. This CDR3 has 16 amino acids. Written as DNA, the CDR3 is TGTGCCAGTAGTATAGAACAAGCTCTGGCCTACAATGAGCAGTTCTTC. Residues: CASSIEQALAYNEQFF. The full variable domain, with the rest looked up from reference TRBV19 and TRBJ2-1, is DGGITQSPKYLFRKEGQNVTLSCEQNLNHDAMYWYRQDPGQGLRLIYYSQIVNDFQKGDIAEGYSVSREKKESFPLTVTSAQKNPTAFYLCASSIEQALAYNEQFFGPGTRLTVL.

This rearrangement joins TRBV3-1 (or the pseudogene TRBV3-2) to TRBJ2-7; D gene ambiguous. The germline gives CDR1 LGHDT, CDR2 YNNKEL (reference sequence). Trimming removed 5 bases at V and 1 base at J, with 15 bases between. The CDR3 spans 15 residues. CDR3 coding DNA: TGTGCCAGCAGCGCCACGTATCACGGTTCCTACGAGCAGTACTTC. This gives the protein CASSATYHGSYEQYF.

CDR3: CASSMGLQARSGNTIYF. The CDR3 DNA sequence: TGTGCCAGTAGTATGGGGCTACAGGCCCGCTCTGGAAACACCATATATTTT. This sequence joins TRBV19 and TRBJ1-3; a possible D gene is TRBD1 (5 bases). CDR1 LNHDA and CDR2 SQIVND come from the germline V gene (reference sequence). V dropped 3 bases and J dropped 0 bases, with 15 bases sitting between them. This CDR3 spans 17 amino acids.

This chain connects TRBV19 to TRBJ2-5, with D unresolved. The length of the CDR3 is 14 residues. The V gene lost 5 bases and the J gene lost 4 bases, with 14 bases spanning the gap. In germline, CDR1 is LNHDA, CDR2 SQIVND (reference sequence). In DNA form, the CDR3 reads TGTGCCAGTAGTCGTCTCGGTTATGGAGAGACCCAGTACTTC. This translates into CASSRLGYGETQYF.

This chain uses TRBV4-1 with TRBJ2-7, with a weak D call TRBD2 (6 bases). Per the germline V gene, CDR1 is MGHRA and CDR2 is YSYEKL. Trimming shortened V by 1 base and J by 2 bases, and 15 bases separated the two germline ends. This CDR3 comprises 16 residues. CDR3 nucleotides: TGCGCCAGCAGCCAAGCGGAGGGACGGACCACCTACGAGCAGTACTTC. It encodes CASSQAEGRTTYEQYF.

V usage is TRBV24-1 and J usage is TRBJ2-3; D is perhaps TRBD1 (6 bases). Germline V lookup: CDR1 KGHDR, CDR2 SFDVKD. V dropped 4 bases and J dropped 0 bases, with 10 bases sitting between them. This CDR3 has 15 residues. The CDR3 region is CATSEMTGSTDTQYF. Written as DNA, the CDR3 is TGTGCCACCAGTGAGATGACAGGAAGCACAGATACGCAGTATTTT.

The gene calls are TRBV7-9 and TRBJ2-3; TRBD1 agrees at 8 bases. The V and J ends lost 5 bases and 15 bases, in that order; junction bases with no gene match: 10. CDR3 length equals 12 residues. From germline, CDR1 is SEHNR and CDR2 FQNEAQ (reference sequence). The CDR3 DNA is TGTGCCAGCAGCCCCCACGCAGGGGGCGAATATTTT. Encoded protein: CASSPHAGGEYF. Supplemented by reference TRBV7-9 and TRBJ2-3, the full variable domain reads DTGVSQNPRHKITKRGQNVTFRCDPISEHNRLYWYRQTLGQGPEFLTYFQNEAQLEKSRLLSDRFSAERPKGSFSTLEIQRTEQGDSAMYLCASSPHAGGEYFGPGTRLTVL.

This chain connects TRBV19 to TRBJ2-2; perhaps TRBD2 as D (5 bases). The germline V and J ends were trimmed by 6 bases and 8 bases, with 10 bases remaining between them. The CDR3 loop spans 12 amino acids. Germline values: CDR1 LNHDA, CDR2 SQIVND (reference sequence). CDR3 in amino acids: CASSGVWGELFF. The CDR3, as DNA: TGTGCCAGTAGCGGGGTGTGGGGGGAGCTGTTTTTT.

The V gene is TRBV6-5, the J gene TRBJ1-4; 12 bases agree with TRBD1. CDR3 size: 15 residues. V was pared by 6 bases and J by 7 bases, with 6 bases of the junction left unmatched. In germline, CDR1 is MNHEY, CDR2 SVGAGI. CDR3 nucleotides: TGTGCCAGCAGGCCCCGGGACAGGGGGCTTGAAAAACTGTTTTTT. Its translation: CASRPRDRGLEKLFF.

The chain links TRBV2 to TRBJ2-5, with 7 bases matching TRBD2. V lost 7 bases to trimming and J lost 10 bases; unmatched junction nucleotides: 18. Germline assignment: CDR1 SNHLY and CDR2 FYNNEI. The CDR3 length is 15 residues. As DNA, the CDR3 is TGTGCCAGCACTCCCAACCCGGCGGGGGAAGGGGTCCAGTACTTC. This encodes CASTPNPAGEGVQYF.

This chain links TRBV24-1 with TRBJ1-4, with D unresolved. V shed 3 bases and J shed 7 bases, with 8 bases lying between them. The CDR3 spans 13 residues. Germline CDR1 KGHDR, CDR2 SFDVKD. The CDR3 region has the DNA TGTGCCACCAGTGATGGCGAGGGTGAAAAACTGTTTTTT. Its protein product is CATSDGEGEKLFF.

The gene calls are TRBV3-1 (or the pseudogene TRBV3-2) and TRBJ1-6, with TRBD1 matching 7 bases. CDR3 length: 16 amino acids. After removal of 3 bases from V and 7 bases from J, the junction contained 9 bases not matched to a gene. Germline V gene sequence: CDR1 LGHDT, CDR2 YNNKEL (reference sequence). CDR3 residues: CASSHAYPGQNSPLHF. CDR3 bases: TGTGCCAGCAGCCATGCATACCCGGGACAGAATTCACCCCTCCACTTT.

The V gene is TRBV23-1, the J gene TRBJ2-3; D possibly corresponds to TRBD1 (6 bases). TRBV23-1 is treated as an ORF (open reading frame) with a function not yet certain. The CDR3 runs to 16 residues. The V gene lost 3 bases and the J gene lost 0 bases, with 13 bases spanning the gap. CDR3 in amino acids: CASSQSGVESTDTQYF. In DNA, the CDR3 is TGCGCCAGCAGTCAGTCAGGGGTCGAGAGCACAGATACGCAGTATTTT.

The rearrangement links TRBV24-1 to TRBJ1-2; TRBD1 is a possible D gene (6 bases). This CDR3 has 13 amino acids. V dropped 7 bases and J dropped 0 bases, with 8 bases sitting between them. CDR1 is KGHDR and CDR2 is SFDVKD in the germline V gene. CDR3 region: CATSRTANYGYTF. The CDR3 coding sequence is TGTGCCACCAGCCGGACAGCTAACTATGGCTACACCTTC.

This clone has a single count. V gene TRBV7-9 combines with J gene TRBJ2-2, with D perhaps TRBD2 (5 bases). Germline V gene sequence: CDR1 SEHNR, CDR2 FQNEAQ (reference sequence). The CDR3 length is 14 residues. V lost 5 bases, J lost 4 bases, and 11 bases lay in between. The CDR3 protein is CASSQGLFTGELFF. As DNA, the CDR3 is TGTGCCAGCAGCCAAGGACTCTTCACCGGGGAGCTGTTTTTT. The complete variable domain, with remaining parts taken from reference TRBV7-9 and TRBJ2-2, reads DTGVSQNPRHKITKRGQNVTFRCDPISEHNRLYWYRQTLGQGPEFLTYFQNEAQLEKSRLLSDRFSAERPKGSFSTLEIQRTEQGDSAMYLCASSQGLFTGELFFGEGSRLTVL.

The CDR3 is CASSQSTSGYTQYF. CDR3 nucleotide sequence: TGTGCCAGCAGCCAATCGACTAGCGGCTATACGCAGTATTTT. The chain carries TRBV3-1 (or the pseudogene TRBV3-2) and TRBJ2-3; 9 nucleotides match TRBD2. The CDR3 covers 14 residues. V shed 2 bases, J shed 7 bases, and the junction held 4 bases outside the gene matches. CDR1 is LGHDT and CDR2 is YNNKEL in the germline V gene (reference sequence).

The rearrangement links TRBV2 to TRBJ2-4; TRBD2 is a possible D gene (6 bases). This CDR3 has 15 amino acids. V shed 3 bases and J shed 0 bases, with 9 bases lying between them. Looked up from germline, CDR1 is SNHLY and CDR2 is FYNNEI. The CDR3 protein is CASSDAGLAKNIQYF. CDR3 sequence (DNA): TGTGCCAGCAGTGATGCGGGATTAGCCAAAAACATTCAGTACTTC.

There are a few counts of this clone. The V call is TRBV5-3, the J call TRBJ1-5; the D is unclear. TRBV5-3 belongs to the ORF category, with a function that is uncertain. V shed 4 bases and J shed 9 bases, with 5 bases lying between them. This CDR3 comprises 10 residues. CDR3 sequence reads: CARSPRPQHF. DNA for the CDR3: TGTGCCAGAAGCCCCAGGCCCCAGCATTTT.

The V and J genes are TRBV4-2 and TRBJ1-3; D remains ambiguous. Trimming stripped 4 bases from V and 0 bases from J, with 19 bases between. This CDR3 is 18 amino acids long. CDR1 LGHNA and CDR2 YNFKEQ come from the germline V gene. The CDR3 loop is CASSPPWQGEDSGNTIYF. The CDR3 nucleotides read TGTGCCAGCAGCCCGCCCTGGCAAGGAGAAGACTCTGGAAACACCATATATTTT.

Points on this clone: One end of the junction is discordant with germline, which a read error may explain. The gene calls are TRBV7-3 and TRBJ2-2; D uncertain. Germline V gene lookup returns CDR1 SGHTA and CDR2 FQGTGA. The CDR3 loop spans 12 amino acids. The CDR3 DNA reads as TGTGCCAGCGGGCCAAGCACCGGAGAGCTGTTTTTT. Its protein is CASGPSTGELFF.

V is TRBV5-1 and J is TRBJ1-1; D remains ambiguous. From germline, CDR1 is SGHRS and CDR2 YFSETQ. This CDR3 has 13 residues. Trimming removed 0 bases from V and 2 bases from J, with 5 bases in between. The CDR3: CASSLVLNTEAFF. Written as DNA, the CDR3 is TGCGCCAGCAGCTTGGTTTTAAACACTGAAGCTTTCTTT.

The rearrangement joins TRBV5-4 to TRBJ2-7, with 9 bases fitting TRBD1. The length of the CDR3 is 14 residues. V lost 0 bases, J lost 5 bases, and 3 bases stayed unmatched. Germline CDR1 reads SGHNT; CDR2 reads YYREEE (reference sequence). The CDR3 DNA reads as TGTGCCAGCAGCTTGGGGGACAGGGCCCACGAGCAGTACTTC. As protein: CASSLGDRAHEQYF.

This chain joins TRBV4-1 and TRBJ2-1; 10 bases are shared with TRBD1. The CDR3 is made up of 15 amino acids. In germline, CDR1 is MGHRA, CDR2 YSYEKL. V lost 5 bases, J lost 7 bases, and 8 bases stayed unmatched. The CDR3 is CASSFRQGALNEQFF. The DNA of the CDR3 is TGCGCCAGCAGCTTCCGACAGGGGGCGTTGAATGAGCAGTTCTTC.